These 5 T cell receptor beta chains share one sample of origin, sequenced in a study of blood T cell repertoires in COVID-19 (dated by TCRdb to the early 2020s). Libraries were prepared through the immunoSEQ multiplex PCR assay. The source is immuneACCESS, and TCRdb retained only in-frame sequences with V and J called. Part of the clones is not carried over; for the studies checked, unresolved V genes explain less than half of this, and the remainder is unexplained. The sample includes over 120,000 clones, with around 84% observed a single time. About 2.6% of the sample is held by the ten biggest clonotypes. Sequencing was carried out using peripheral blood. The receptors here all came from a human donor with acute or convalescent COVID-19. The donor label of this sample is uncertain.

The genes are TRBV5-1 and TRBJ1-6, with TRBD1 identical over 10 bases. The germline gives CDR1 SGHRS, CDR2 YFSETQ. CDR3 size: 14 residues. J was trimmed by 9 bases and V by 4 bases; bases with no gene match: 4. CDR3 coding DNA: TGCGCCAGCAGCGGGACAGGGGCCGGTTCACCCCTCCACTTT. This encodes CASSGTGAGSPLHF. Variable domain in full (rest from reference TRBV5-1 and TRBJ1-6): KAGVTQTPRYLIKTRGQQVTLSCSPISGHRSVSWYQQTPGQGLQFLFEYFSETQRNKGNFPGRFSGRQFSNSRSEMNVSTLELGDSALYLCASSGTGAGSPLHFGNGTRLTVT.

This sequence joins TRBV11-3 and TRBJ2-2; D perhaps matches TRBD2 (6 bases). The CDR3 is 16 amino acids. CDR1 and CDR2 (germline): SGHNT, YENEEA. Deletions cut 5 bases from V and 0 bases from J, with 13 bases between. Written as DNA, the CDR3 is TGTGCCAGCAGCCGTCCGCGGGGAACGAACACCGGGGAGCTGTTTTTT. Protein: CASSRPRGTNTGELFF. Full variable domain (rest looked up from reference TRBV11-3 and TRBJ2-2): EAGVVQSPRYKIIEKKQPVAFWCNPISGHNTLYWYLQNLGQGPELLIRYENEEAVDDSQLPKDRFSAERLKGVDSTLKIQPAELGDSAVYLCASSRPRGTNTGELFFGEGSRLTVL.

CDR3: CASSSPWDNFRDTQYF. CDR3 coding DNA: TGTGCCAGCAGCTCCCCCTGGGACAATTTTCGAGATACGCAGTATTTT. The V and J genes are TRBV7-9 and TRBJ2-3, with D possibly being TRBD1 (6 bases). The CDR3 extends over 16 amino acids. The V end lost 4 bases, the J end lost 5 bases, and 19 bases lay between the germline ends. Germline V gene lookup returns CDR1 SEHNR and CDR2 FQNEAQ (reference sequence).

This rearrangement joins TRBV19 to TRBJ1-3; no definite D call. V dropped 0 bases and J dropped 4 bases, with 16 bases sitting between them. This CDR3 is 17 amino acids long. Germline V lookup: CDR1 LNHDA, CDR2 SQIVND (reference sequence). The CDR3 DNA reads TGTGCCAGTAGTATAGATCGAAGATCCCAGAGGGGAAACACCATATATTTT. This translates into CASSIDRRSQRGNTIYF.

The genes are TRBV3-1 (or the pseudogene TRBV3-2) and TRBJ2-5; D may be TRBD1 (5 bases). Trimming cost V 8 bases and J 3 bases, with 7 bases left between them. The CDR3 runs 11 residues. CDR1 is LGHDT and CDR2 is YNNKEL in the germline V gene (reference sequence). The DNA of the CDR3 is TGTGCCAGCGGCAGGGAAGAGACCCAGTACTTC. As protein: CASGREETQYF.